This entry lists 2 T cell receptor beta chains sequenced from one sample in a study of cytomegalovirus exposure and HLA in healthy donors. Use of 60 Vbeta and 13 Jbeta primers characterized the PCR. Sequencing used immunoSEQ multiplex PCR; TCRdb keeps in-frame clones, though not all of them. Found here are about 180,000 clones, about three quarters of them singletons; the top ten hold around 6%. The specimen was PBMCs. These receptors were taken from a man aged 35 to 55 in good health and CMV-seronegative.

A few counts support this clone. The rearrangement joins TRBV5-4 to TRBJ2-7; the D is unclear. The V end lost 2 bases, the J end lost 2 bases, and 5 bases lay between the germline ends. Per the germline V gene, CDR1 is SGHNT and CDR2 is YYREEE (reference sequence). The CDR3 is made up of 12 amino acids. The CDR3 DNA follows: TGTGCCAGCAGCTTATCCGCCTACGAGCAGTACTTC. As protein: CASSLSAYEQYF.

This clone was seen a few times. The chain employs TRBV6-1 and TRBJ2-2, with 7 bases matching TRBD1. V trimming: 8 bases; J trimming: 3 bases; junction bases outside the gene matches: 3. The germline V gene encodes CDR1 MNHNS and CDR2 SASEGT. The CDR3 totals 13 residues. This CDR3 reads CASGDRYTGELFF. The DNA for the CDR3 is TGTGCCAGCGGGGACAGATACACCGGGGAGCTGTTTTTT.